This entry lists 27 T cell receptor beta chains sequenced from one sample in a study of graft-versus-host responses after intestinal transplantation. Only in-frame clones appear in the TCRdb table, and some are missing; sequencing was by immunoSEQ multiplex PCR. The sample consists of roughly 16,000 clones, about two fifths of them appearing once. Irradiated, violet-dye-labeled stimulator cells, approximately 200,000 in number, were plated with approximately 200,000 CFSE-labeled responder cells. The source was alloreactive CD8+ T cells from a mixed lymphocyte reaction culture, collected before intestinal transplant. Subset: CFSE-low proliferating T cells sorted from approximately 6-day pre-transplant mixed lymphocyte reaction (GvH or HvG direction). The origin of the receptors is a human patient who received an intestinal transplant.

This chain links TRBV6-6 with TRBJ1-2, with D perhaps matching TRBD1 (5 bases). The V end lost 6 bases, the J end lost 7 bases, and 18 bases lay between the germline ends. Per germline, CDR1 MNHNY and CDR2 SVGAGI (reference sequence). This CDR3 comprises 14 residues. CDR3 amino acids: CASRPLTEMSGYTF. As DNA, the CDR3 is TGTGCCAGCAGACCTTTGACAGAAATGAGTGGCTACACCTTC.

This clone was counted a few times. This sequence joins TRBV30 and TRBJ1-3, with D tentatively TRBD1 (5 bases). With 1 base removed from V and 1 base from J, the gap between germline ends came to 5 bases. CDR1 is GTSNPN, CDR2 SVGIG, per germline (reference sequence). This CDR3 is built from 13 residues. The CDR3 DNA reads as TGTGCCTGGAGTGCAGGGTCTGGAAACACCATATATTTT. It yields the protein CAWSAGSGNTIYF.

In its sample, this clone was seen a few times. The CDR3 bases are TGTGCCACCAGATATAGCGGGAGATCCTACGAGCAGTACTTC. This codes for CATRYSGRSYEQYF. The rearrangement joins TRBV6-5 to TRBJ2-7; 9 bases align to TRBD2. CDR1 is MNHEY, CDR2 SVGAGI, per germline. After removal of 10 bases from V and 1 base from J, the junction contained 8 bases not matched to a gene. The CDR3 spans 14 residues.

This chain uses TRBV28 with TRBJ1-4; D remains unclear. With 5 bases removed from V and 0 bases from J, the gap between germline ends came to 10 bases. This CDR3 region has 15 residues. The germline V gene has CDR1 MDHEN and CDR2 SYDVKM. The chain's CDR3 is CASSISPTTNEKLFF. As DNA, the CDR3 is TGTGCCAGCAGTATTAGCCCTACAACTAATGAAAAACTGTTTTTT. The complete variable domain, with remaining parts taken from reference TRBV28 and TRBJ1-4, reads DVKVTQSSRYLVKRTGEKVFLECVQDMDHENMFWYRQDPGLGLRLIYFSYDVKMKEKGDIPEGYSVSREKKERFSLILESASTNQTSMYLCASSISPTTNEKLFFGSGTQLSVL.

The gene calls are TRBV6-4 and TRBJ2-1; 9 nucleotides line up with TRBD2. J gave up 2 bases and V 4 bases, and 3 bases lay outside the gene matches. This CDR3 is 15 amino acids long. Germline V CDR1 and CDR2: MRHNA, SNTAGT. The CDR3 here is CASSATSGTYNEQFF. The CDR3 DNA follows: TGTGCCAGCAGTGCGACTAGCGGTACCTACAATGAGCAGTTCTTC.

In its sample, this clone was seen a few times. The chain carries TRBV7-9 and TRBJ2-3, with 7 positions matching TRBD2. The ends lost 1 base at V and 6 bases at J; junction bases unmatched: 7. CDR3 length equals 15 residues. Per the germline V gene, CDR1 is SEHNR and CDR2 is FQNEAQ (reference sequence). For the CDR3, the DNA is TGTGCCAGCAGCTTAGGGAGGGAGGGCCTCGATACGCAGTATTTT. This sequence encodes CASSLGREGLDTQYF.

By share of the sample, this clone is medium-sized (0.01 to 0.1%). The chain recombines TRBV7-6 with TRBJ2-1; D is perhaps TRBD2 (6 bases). The CDR3 is 16 amino acids. Germline assignment: CDR1 SGHVS and CDR2 FNYEAQ. The germline V and J ends were trimmed by 1 base and 0 bases, with 10 bases remaining between them. The DNA for the CDR3 is TGTGCCAGCAGCTTAGTGGGGGGAAGCTCCTACAATGAGCAGTTCTTC. Amino acids: CASSLVGGSSYNEQFF. The variable domain in full, with the rest retrieved from reference TRBV7-6 and TRBJ2-1, is GAGVSQSPRYKVTKRGQDVALRCDPISGHVSLYWYRQALGQGPEFLTYFNYEAQQDKSGLPNDRFSAERPEGSISTLTIQRTEQRDSAMYRCASSLVGGSSYNEQFFGPGTRLTVL.

The V gene is TRBV27, the J gene TRBJ2-1; 7 bases are a match to TRBD2. This CDR3 spans 16 amino acids. With 5 bases clipped from V and 9 bases from J, the junction kept 16 bases outside the gene matches. CDR1 MNHEY and CDR2 SMNVEV come from the germline V gene (reference sequence). The CDR3 region is CASSHAAGLVVGEQFF. The DNA for the CDR3 is TGTGCCAGCAGTCATGCCGCTGGACTAGTGGTAGGTGAGCAGTTCTTC.

The chain has TRBV7-9 and TRBJ2-7, with D tentatively TRBD2 (6 bases). CDR3 length equals 17 residues. V lost 4 bases and J lost 0, with 19 bases in between. The germline CDR1 and CDR2 sequences are SEHNR and FQNEAQ (reference sequence). The CDR3 protein is CASSSDLGGTSSYEQYF. In nucleotides, the CDR3 is TGTGCCAGCAGCTCAGACCTAGGCGGGACGAGCTCCTACGAGCAGTACTTC.

This clone was recorded a few times. The chain recombines TRBV27 with TRBJ1-2; D not certain. V lost 2 bases and J lost 2, with 6 bases in between. The CDR3 totals 13 residues. CDR1 is MNHEY, CDR2 SMNVEV, per germline (reference sequence). CDR3 nucleotides: TGTGCCAGCAGTTTAGCGGTAAACTATGGCTACACCTTC. The encoded protein is CASSLAVNYGYTF.

This clone was found a few times. The chain couples TRBV6-6 to TRBJ1-1; a possible D gene is TRBD1 (5 bases). CDR3 size: 13 residues. CDR1 and CDR2 (germline): MNHNY, SVGAGI (reference sequence). Between the trimmed V and J ends, which lost 8 bases and 5 bases, there was a span of 15 bases. This chain's CDR3 is CASSQNWGTEAFF. The CDR3 region has the DNA TGTGCCAGCTCCCAGAATTGGGGGACTGAAGCTTTCTTT.

This clone was observed a few times. The CDR3 DNA sequence: TGTGCCAGCAGCTTATTAGGACTAGGGTTCTACGAGCAGTACTTC. Residues: CASSLLGLGFYEQYF. The chain carries TRBV7-2 and TRBJ2-7; 7 nucleotides agree with TRBD2. V lost 2 bases and J lost 3; bases outside the gene matches: 7. The CDR3 is made up of 15 amino acids. Per germline, CDR1 SGHTA and CDR2 FQGNSA.

CDR3 protein: CATSRPWGRLPYYEQYF. CDR3 coding DNA: TGTGCCACCAGCAGACCATGGGGTAGGCTACCTTACTACGAGCAGTACTTC. The V gene is TRBV15, the J gene TRBJ2-7; the D is unclear. The germline gives CDR1 LNHNV, CDR2 YYDKDF (reference sequence). The CDR3 length is 17 residues. V lost 2 bases, J lost 3 bases, and 20 bases lay in between.

This clone appeared a few times. The rearrangement uses TRBV4-3 and TRBJ2-1; D gene uncertain. The germline V gene has CDR1 LGHNA and CDR2 YSLEER. The CDR3 has 14 amino acids. V dropped 0 bases and J dropped 4 bases, with 7 bases sitting between them. CDR3 loop: CASSQDLAYNEQFF. The CDR3 DNA follows: TGCGCCAGCAGCCAAGACTTGGCGTACAATGAGCAGTTCTTC.

In regard to this clone: A much more abundant neighbour one base away suggests this may be a read error. The rearrangement joins TRBV30 to TRBJ2-7; D uncertain. V shed 5 bases and J shed 4 bases, with 9 bases lying between them. There are 11 residues in the CDR3. Germline V gene lookup returns CDR1 GTSNPN and CDR2 SVGIG (reference sequence). CDR3 sequence reads: CAWCAGYEQYF. The DNA for the CDR3 is TGTGCCTGGTGTGCCGGGTACGAGCAGTACTTC. Full variable domain (remainder filled in from reference TRBV30 and TRBJ2-7): SQTIHQWPATLVQPVGSPLSLECTVEGTSNPNLYWYRQAAGRGLQLLFYSVGIGQISSEVPQNLSASRPQDRQFILSSKKLLLSDSGFYLCAWCAGYEQYFGPGTRLTVT.

Here the CDR3 reads CASSHLDRATPFGRYEKLFF. CDR3 bases: TGCGCCAGCAGCCACTTAGATCGGGCCACCCCTTTCGGGAGATATGAAAAACTGTTTTTT. V usage is TRBV4-1 and J usage is TRBJ1-4; D gene uncertain. This CDR3 comprises 20 residues. The V and J ends lost 3 bases and 6 bases respectively, with 29 bases between them. Germline values: CDR1 MGHRA, CDR2 YSYEKL.

The chain combines TRBV5-1 with TRBJ2-7, with D tentatively TRBD1 (6 bases). Germline values: CDR1 SGHRS, CDR2 YFSETQ. This CDR3 has 18 amino acids. The V gene lost 0 bases and the J gene lost 3 bases, with 22 bases spanning the gap. The CDR3, as DNA: TGCGCCAGCAGCTTGGCGGTTACCGAGGGGGAGTTGGTCTACGAGCAGTACTTC. Its translation: CASSLAVTEGELVYEQYF.

The chain has TRBV1 and TRBJ2-1; the D call in the table, TRBD2, was not verified against the DNA. TRBV1 is assigned pseudogene status. This CDR3 comprises 14 residues. The CDR3 nucleotides read TGCACCAGCAGCCAAGCCGTCTTATACAATGAGCAGTTCTTC. Translated: CTSSQAVLYNEQFF.

V usage is TRBV5-4 and J usage is TRBJ2-5; 8 bases map to TRBD2. Looked up from germline, CDR1 is SGHNT and CDR2 is YYREEE (reference sequence). Unmatched junction bases numbered 10, after V lost 4 bases and J lost 5 bases. This CDR3 is 15 amino acids long. In DNA, the CDR3 is TGTGCCAGCAGCCAAGGACGGGAGGGTCGGGAGACCCAGTACTTC. Translation gives CASSQGREGRETQYF.

This clone was detected a few times. This sequence joins TRBV6-5 and TRBJ2-7, with TRBD2 matching 9 bases. CDR1 is MNHEY and CDR2 is SVGAGI in the germline V gene. V gave up 2 bases and J gave up 2 bases; unmatched junction bases: 1. The CDR3 runs to 14 residues. CDR3 loop: CASSYGGRAYEQYF. The CDR3 region has the DNA TGTGCCAGCAGTTACGGCGGGAGGGCCTACGAGCAGTACTTC.

This chain joins TRBV4-1 and TRBJ2-7; D is unclear. This CDR3 has 14 residues. Germline CDR1 and CDR2: MGHRA and YSYEKL. V was trimmed by 1 base and J by 2 bases, leaving 9 bases between them. CDR3 in amino acids: CASSQAPRTYEQYF. CDR3 in DNA: TGCGCCAGCAGCCAAGCCCCCCGGACCTACGAGCAGTACTTC.

This clone was recorded once. The rearrangement joins TRBV15 to TRBJ1-2; D possibly corresponds to TRBD1 (5 bases). CDR3 length: 17 residues. V was cut by 0 bases and J by 3 bases, with 17 bases left in between. CDR1 and CDR2 (germline): LNHNV, YYDKDF (reference sequence). CDR3 protein: CATSREVPGVGDYGYTF. The CDR3 region has the DNA TGTGCCACCAGCAGAGAGGTGCCCGGGGTGGGGGACTATGGCTACACCTTC.

The chain uses TRBV10-1 and TRBJ2-1, with TRBD2 identical over 7 bases. CDR1 and CDR2 (germline): WNHNN, SYGVQD (reference sequence). The CDR3 length is 12 residues. J was trimmed by 7 bases and V by 9 bases; bases with no gene match: 6. The chain's CDR3 is CARRDYRNEQFF. CDR3 DNA sequence: TGCGCCAGACGGGACTACAGAAATGAGCAGTTCTTC.

Remarks on this clone: An end of the junction does not agree with germline; a read error may underlie this. V gene TRBV5-7 combines with J gene TRBJ2-1; 7 positions agree with TRBD2. TRBV5-7 is noted as an ORF with a role that remains uncertain. The CDR3 covers 13 residues. The CDR3 nucleotides read TGTGCCAGCAGCTTGTGGGTTGCGGGAGTGAATATCTTC. Translating gives CASSLWVAGVNIF.

The J gene is TRBJ2-2, the V gene TRBV19, with 7 bases matching TRBD1. Germline CDR1 reads LNHDA; CDR2 reads SQIVND (reference sequence). Trimming cost V 1 base and J 8 bases; bases outside gene matches: 7. CDR3 size: 15 residues. For the CDR3, the DNA is TGTGCCAGTAGTATAGCGTCAGGGGGAACTGGGGAGCTGTTTTTT. This encodes CASSIASGGTGELFF.

This clone came up a few times. This chain links TRBV7-2 with TRBJ2-7; D gene uncertain. V was trimmed by 8 bases and J by 2 bases, leaving 16 bases between them. The germline V gene encodes CDR1 SGHTA and CDR2 FQGNSA. This CDR3 comprises 14 residues. CDR3 nucleotide sequence: TGTGCCAGCGCCGGCCTCGGGCTCCCCTACGAGCAGTACTTC. Its translation: CASAGLGLPYEQYF.

V is TRBV27 and J is TRBJ2-7; perhaps TRBD1 as D (6 bases). The CDR3 length is 13 residues. Looked up from germline, CDR1 is MNHEY and CDR2 is SMNVEV (reference sequence). Trimming removed 3 bases at V and 2 bases at J, with 8 bases between. CDR3 residues: CASSFGDTYEQYF. For the CDR3, the DNA is TGTGCCAGCAGTTTTGGGGACACCTACGAGCAGTACTTC.